This T cell receptor beta chain was recovered during a study of OX40 agonist ivuxolimab in advanced cancers. Study-wide results and limits: Dosing at 0.1 to 3.0 mg/kg was accompanied by clonal expansion of CD4+ and CD8+ blood T cells by week 6.

Measured with immunoSEQ multiplex PCR; TCRdb has only the in-frame clones, and not every one. Of about 66,000 clones in the sample, about 90% were seen once. Comments on this clone: The antigen is undetermined. Other DNA sequences in this sample translate to the same CDR3.

This CDR3 region has 15 residues. The germline V gene encodes CDR1 MNHEY and CDR2 SMNVEV (reference sequence). Trimming removed 4 bases from V and 0 bases from J, with 7 bases in between. The source material was CD4+ or CD8+ T cells sorted from blood, sampled in a trial of the OX40 agonist ivuxolimab. The receptor comes from an adult with an advanced solid tumor such as melanoma, head and neck, liver or kidney cancer. The chain joins TRBV27 to TRBJ2-6; no reliable D call. This chain's CDR3 is CASSSRLSGANVLTF. The CDR3 DNA reads as TGTGCCAGCAGTTCCAGACTCTCTGGGGCCAACGTCCTGACTTTC.